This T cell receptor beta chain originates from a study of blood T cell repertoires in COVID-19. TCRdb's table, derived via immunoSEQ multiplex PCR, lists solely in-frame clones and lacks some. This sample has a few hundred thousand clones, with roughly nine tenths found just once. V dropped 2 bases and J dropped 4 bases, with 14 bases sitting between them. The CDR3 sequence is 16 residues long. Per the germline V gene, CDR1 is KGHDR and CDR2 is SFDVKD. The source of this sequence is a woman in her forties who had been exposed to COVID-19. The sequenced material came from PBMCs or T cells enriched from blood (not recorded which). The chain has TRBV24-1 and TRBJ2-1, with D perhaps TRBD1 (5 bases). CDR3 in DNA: TGTGCCACCAGTGATTCCAAGGGGCCGCTGTACAATGAGCAGTTCTTC. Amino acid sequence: CATSDSKGPLYNEQFF.